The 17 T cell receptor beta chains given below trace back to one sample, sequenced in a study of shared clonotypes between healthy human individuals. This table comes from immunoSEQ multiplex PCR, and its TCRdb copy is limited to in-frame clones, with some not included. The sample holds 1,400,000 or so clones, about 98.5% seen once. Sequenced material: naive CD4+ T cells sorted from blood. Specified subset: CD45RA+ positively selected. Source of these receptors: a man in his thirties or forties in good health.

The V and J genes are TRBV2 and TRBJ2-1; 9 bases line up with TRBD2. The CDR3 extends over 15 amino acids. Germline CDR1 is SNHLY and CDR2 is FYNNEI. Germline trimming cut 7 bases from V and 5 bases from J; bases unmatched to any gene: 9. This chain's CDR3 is CASKGFSGRNNEQFF. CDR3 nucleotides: TGTGCCAGCAAGGGTTTTAGCGGGAGAAACAATGAGCAGTTCTTC.

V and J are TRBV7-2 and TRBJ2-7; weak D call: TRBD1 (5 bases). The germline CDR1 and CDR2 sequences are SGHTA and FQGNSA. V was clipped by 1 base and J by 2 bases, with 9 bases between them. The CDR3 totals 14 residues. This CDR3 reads CASSLGTPPYEQYF. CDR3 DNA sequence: TGTGCCAGCAGCTTAGGGACACCTCCCTACGAGCAGTACTTC.

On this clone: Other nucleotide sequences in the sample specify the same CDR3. The CDR3 protein is CASSPTGLNTEAFF. The CDR3 DNA is TGTGCCAGCTCACCAACAGGGTTGAACACTGAAGCTTTCTTT. V usage is TRBV18 and J usage is TRBJ1-1; possible D gene TRBD1, 6 bases. V was shortened by 2 bases and J by 0 bases, with 7 bases between the two germline ends. The CDR3 sequence is 14 residues long. Per germline, CDR1 KGHSH and CDR2 LQKENI.

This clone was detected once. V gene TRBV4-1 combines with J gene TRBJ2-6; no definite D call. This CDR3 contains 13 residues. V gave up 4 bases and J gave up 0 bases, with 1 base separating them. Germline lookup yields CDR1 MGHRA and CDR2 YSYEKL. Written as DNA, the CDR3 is TGCGCCAGCAGCCTCTCTGGGGCCAACGTCCTGACTTTC. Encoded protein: CASSLSGANVLTF.

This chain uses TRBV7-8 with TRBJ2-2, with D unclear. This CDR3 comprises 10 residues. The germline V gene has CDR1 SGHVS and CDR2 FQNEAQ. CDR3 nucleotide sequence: TGTGTCGCCGGTATCGGGGAGCTGTTTTTT. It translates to CVAGIGELFF.

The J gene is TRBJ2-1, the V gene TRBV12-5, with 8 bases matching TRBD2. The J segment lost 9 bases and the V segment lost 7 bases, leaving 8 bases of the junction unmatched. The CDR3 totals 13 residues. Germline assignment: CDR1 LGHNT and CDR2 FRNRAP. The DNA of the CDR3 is TGTGCTAGTGTTAGCGGGATTCATGGTGAGCAGTTCTTC. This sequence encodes CASVSGIHGEQFF.

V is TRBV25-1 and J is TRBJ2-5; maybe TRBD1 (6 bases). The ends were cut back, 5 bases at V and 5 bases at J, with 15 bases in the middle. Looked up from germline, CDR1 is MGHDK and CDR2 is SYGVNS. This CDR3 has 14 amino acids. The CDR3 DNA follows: TGTGCCAGCAGTAAATTCAGGGGTTACGAGACCCAGTACTTC. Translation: CASSKFRGYETQYF.

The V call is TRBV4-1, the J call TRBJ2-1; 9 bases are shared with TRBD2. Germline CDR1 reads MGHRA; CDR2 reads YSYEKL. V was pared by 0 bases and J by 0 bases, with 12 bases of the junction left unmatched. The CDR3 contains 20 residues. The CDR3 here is CASSQDWSSGTRSSYNEQFF. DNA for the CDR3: TGCGCCAGCAGCCAAGATTGGTCTAGCGGGACCCGGAGCTCCTACAATGAGCAGTTCTTC.

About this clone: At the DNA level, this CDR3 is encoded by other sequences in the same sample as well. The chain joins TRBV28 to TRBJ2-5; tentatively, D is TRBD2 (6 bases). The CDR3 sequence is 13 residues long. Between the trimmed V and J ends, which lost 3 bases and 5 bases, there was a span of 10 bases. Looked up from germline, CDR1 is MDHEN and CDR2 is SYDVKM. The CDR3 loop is CASSLSGRETQYF. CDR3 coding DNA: TGTGCCAGCAGTTTGTCGGGGAGGGAGACCCAGTACTTC.

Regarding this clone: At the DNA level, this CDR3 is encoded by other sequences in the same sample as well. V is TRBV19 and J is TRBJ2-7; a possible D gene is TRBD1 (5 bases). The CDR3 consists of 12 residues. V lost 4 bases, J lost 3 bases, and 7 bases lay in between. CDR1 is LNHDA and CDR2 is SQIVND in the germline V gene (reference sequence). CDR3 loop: CASSSDSYEQYF. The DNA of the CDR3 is TGTGCCAGTAGTAGTGACAGCTACGAGCAGTACTTC.

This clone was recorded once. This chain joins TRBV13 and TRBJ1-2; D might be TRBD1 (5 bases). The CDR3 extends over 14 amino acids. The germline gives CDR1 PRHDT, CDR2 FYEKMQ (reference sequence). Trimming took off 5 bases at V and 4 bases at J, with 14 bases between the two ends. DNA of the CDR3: TGTGCCAGCAGCCTCGAGCCAAGGGGCTATGGCTACACCTTC. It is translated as CASSLEPRGYGYTF.

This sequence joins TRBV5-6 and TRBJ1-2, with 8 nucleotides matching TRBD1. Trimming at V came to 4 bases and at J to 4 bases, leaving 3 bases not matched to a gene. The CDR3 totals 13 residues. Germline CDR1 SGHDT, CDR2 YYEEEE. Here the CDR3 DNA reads TGTGCCAGCAGCGCGACAGGGGTCTATGGCTACACCTTC. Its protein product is CASSATGVYGYTF.

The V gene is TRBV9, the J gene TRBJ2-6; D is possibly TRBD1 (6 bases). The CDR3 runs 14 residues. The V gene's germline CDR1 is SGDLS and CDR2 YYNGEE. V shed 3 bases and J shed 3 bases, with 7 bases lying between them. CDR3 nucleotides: TGTGCCAGCAGCGGGACAGTTGGGGCCAACGTCCTGACTTTC. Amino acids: CASSGTVGANVLTF.

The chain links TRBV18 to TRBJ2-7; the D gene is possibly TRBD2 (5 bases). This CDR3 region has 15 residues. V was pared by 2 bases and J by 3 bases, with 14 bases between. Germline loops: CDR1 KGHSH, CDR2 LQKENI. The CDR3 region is CASSPGGRTGYEQYF. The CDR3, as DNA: TGTGCCAGCTCACCAGGAGGCCGAACGGGCTACGAGCAGTACTTC.

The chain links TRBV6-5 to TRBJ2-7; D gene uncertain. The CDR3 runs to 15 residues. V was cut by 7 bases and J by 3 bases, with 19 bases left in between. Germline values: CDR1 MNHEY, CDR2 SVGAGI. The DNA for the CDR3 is TGTGCCAGCACCCCTTCTGGACCCCTAAGCTACGAGCAGTACTTC. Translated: CASTPSGPLSYEQYF.

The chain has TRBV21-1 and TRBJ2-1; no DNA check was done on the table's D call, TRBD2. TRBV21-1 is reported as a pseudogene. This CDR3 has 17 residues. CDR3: CASSLRPSGVSYNEQFF. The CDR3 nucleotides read TGTGCCAGCAGCCTACGGCCATCCGGGGTCTCCTACAATGAGCAGTTCTTC.

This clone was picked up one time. The CDR3 region is CATSRDGNTYGYTF. CDR3 DNA sequence: TGTGCCACCAGCAGAGATGGGAATACCTATGGCTACACCTTC. The chain couples TRBV15 to TRBJ1-2; no firm D call. The CDR3 is 14 amino acids. Germline V gene lookup returns CDR1 LNHNV and CDR2 YYDKDF (reference sequence). V was cut by 0 bases and J by 4 bases, with 9 bases left in between. Drawing the rest from reference TRBV15 and TRBJ1-2, the complete variable domain is DAMVIQNPRYQVTQFGKPVTLSCSQTLNHNVMYWYQQKSSQAPKLLFHYYDKDFNNEADTPDNFQSRRPNTSFCFLDIRSPGLGDTAMYLCATSRDGNTYGYTFGSGTRLTVV.